The clone carrying this T cell receptor beta chain came up a few times. This entry belongs to a study of T cells in Graves' hyperthyroidism and ophthalmopathy. Graves' hyperthyroidism was deemed stable absent ophthalmopathy progression within 18 months. V lost 2 bases and J 5 bases, leaving 6 bases between the germline ends. In germline, CDR1 is MRHNA, CDR2 SNTAGT. This CDR3 comprises 12 residues. Template material for amplifying TCR beta CDR3 regions consisted of RNA transcripts. With the HTBI primer set, the TCR CDR3 went through a first round of RT-PCR. TCRdb analysed the multiplex PCR reads with MiXCR anew, one entry per CDR3 protein. This sample carries 610,000 or so distinct CDR3 sequences, more than 45% of them seen once, and the ten largest clones take approximately 8.4%.

The sample comprised peripheral blood or thyroid tissue (not recorded which). J is TRBJ1-1 and V is TRBV6-4; D not certain. This TCR was sampled from a woman between 18 and 29 years old with Graves' hyperthyroidism. The DNA of the CDR3 is TGTGCCAGCAGTGACGAGGGAACTGAAGCTTTCTTT. This sequence encodes CASSDEGTEAFF.